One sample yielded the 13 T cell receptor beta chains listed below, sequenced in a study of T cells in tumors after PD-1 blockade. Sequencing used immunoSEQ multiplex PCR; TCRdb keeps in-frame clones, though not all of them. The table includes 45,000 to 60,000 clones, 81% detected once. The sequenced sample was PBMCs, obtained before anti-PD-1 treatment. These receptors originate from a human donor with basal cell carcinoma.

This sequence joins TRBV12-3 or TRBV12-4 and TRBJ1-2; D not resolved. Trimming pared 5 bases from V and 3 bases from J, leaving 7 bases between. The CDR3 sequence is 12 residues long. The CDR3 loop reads CASSPIYYGYTF. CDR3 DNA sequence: TGTGCCAGCAGTCCAATCTACTATGGCTACACCTTC.

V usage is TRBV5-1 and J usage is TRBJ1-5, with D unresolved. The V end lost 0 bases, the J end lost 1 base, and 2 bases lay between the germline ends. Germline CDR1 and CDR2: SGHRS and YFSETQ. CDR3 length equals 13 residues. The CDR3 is CASSLGSNQPQHF. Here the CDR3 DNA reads TGCGCCAGCAGCTTGGGGAGCAATCAGCCCCAGCATTTT.

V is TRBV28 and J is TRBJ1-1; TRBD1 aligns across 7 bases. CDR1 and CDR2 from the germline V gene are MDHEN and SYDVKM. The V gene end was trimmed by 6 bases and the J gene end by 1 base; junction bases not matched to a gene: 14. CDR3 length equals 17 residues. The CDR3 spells CASRFLGDRAPNTEAFF. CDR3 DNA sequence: TGTGCCAGCAGATTCTTAGGAGACAGGGCCCCGAACACTGAAGCTTTCTTT.

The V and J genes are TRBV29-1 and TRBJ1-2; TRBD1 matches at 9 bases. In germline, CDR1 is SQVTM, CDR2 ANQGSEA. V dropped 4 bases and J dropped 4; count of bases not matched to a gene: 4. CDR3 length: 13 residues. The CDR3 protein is CSVAPGQGYGYTF. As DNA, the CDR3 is TGCAGCGTTGCACCGGGACAGGGCTATGGCTACACCTTC.

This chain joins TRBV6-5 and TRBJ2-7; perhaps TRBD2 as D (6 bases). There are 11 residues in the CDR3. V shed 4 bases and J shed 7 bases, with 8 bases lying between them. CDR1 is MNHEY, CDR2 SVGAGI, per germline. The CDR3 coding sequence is TGTGCCAGCAGTTGGGCGGGAGAGCAGTACTTC. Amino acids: CASSWAGEQYF.

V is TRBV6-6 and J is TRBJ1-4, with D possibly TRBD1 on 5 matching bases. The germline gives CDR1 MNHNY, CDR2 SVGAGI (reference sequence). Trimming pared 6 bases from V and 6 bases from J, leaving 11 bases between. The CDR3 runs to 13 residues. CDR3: CASSTGTHEKLFF. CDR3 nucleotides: TGTGCCAGCAGCACCGGGACTCATGAAAAACTGTTTTTT.

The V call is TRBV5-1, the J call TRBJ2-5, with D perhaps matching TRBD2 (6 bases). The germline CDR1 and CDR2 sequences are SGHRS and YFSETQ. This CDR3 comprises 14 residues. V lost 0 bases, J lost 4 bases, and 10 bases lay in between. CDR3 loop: CASSLAGDGETQYF. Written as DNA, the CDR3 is TGCGCCAGCAGCTTGGCGGGGGATGGAGAGACCCAGTACTTC.

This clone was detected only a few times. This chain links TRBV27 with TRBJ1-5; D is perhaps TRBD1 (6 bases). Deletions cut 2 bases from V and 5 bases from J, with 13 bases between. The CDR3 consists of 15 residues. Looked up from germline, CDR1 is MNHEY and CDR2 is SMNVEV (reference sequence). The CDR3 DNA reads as TGTGCCAGCAGTTTAGGCGGGGGGGGCGATCAGCCCCAGCATTTT. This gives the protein CASSLGGGGDQPQHF.

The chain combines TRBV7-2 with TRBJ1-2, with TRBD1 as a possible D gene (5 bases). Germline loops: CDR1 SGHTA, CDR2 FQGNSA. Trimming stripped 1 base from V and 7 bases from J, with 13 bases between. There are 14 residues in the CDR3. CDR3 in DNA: TGTGCCAGCAGCTTAGGGGTCGTCGGGGGTGGCTACACCTTC. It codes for CASSLGVVGGGYTF.

The CDR3 spells CASSPFGTGGLETQYF. For the CDR3, the DNA is TGTGCCAGCTCACCATTTGGGACAGGGGGTTTGGAGACCCAGTACTTC. The rearrangement uses TRBV18 and TRBJ2-5; 11 bases are shared with TRBD1. Unmatched junction bases numbered 7, after V lost 2 bases and J lost 5 bases. The CDR3 is made up of 16 amino acids. Germline loops: CDR1 KGHSH, CDR2 LQKENI.

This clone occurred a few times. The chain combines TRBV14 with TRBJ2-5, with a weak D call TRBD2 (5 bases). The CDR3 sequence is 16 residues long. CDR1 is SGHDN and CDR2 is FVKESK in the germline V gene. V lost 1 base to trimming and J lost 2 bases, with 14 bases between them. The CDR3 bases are TGTGCCAGCAGCCAAGTGGACTTATACTTTCAAGAGACCCAGTACTTC. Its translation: CASSQVDLYFQETQYF.

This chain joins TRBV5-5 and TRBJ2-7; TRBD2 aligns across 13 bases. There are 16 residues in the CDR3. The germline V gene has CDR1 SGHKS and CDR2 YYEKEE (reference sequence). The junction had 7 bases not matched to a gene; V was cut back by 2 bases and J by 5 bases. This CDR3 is CASSFTSGGGRDEQYF. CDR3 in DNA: TGTGCCAGCAGCTTCACTAGCGGGGGGGGACGGGACGAGCAGTACTTC.

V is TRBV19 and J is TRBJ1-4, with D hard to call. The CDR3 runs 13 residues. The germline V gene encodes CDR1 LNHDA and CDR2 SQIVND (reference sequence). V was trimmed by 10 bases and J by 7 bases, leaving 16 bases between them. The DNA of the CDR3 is TGTGCCATTCAAAGACAATTCGGTGAAAAACTGTTTTTT. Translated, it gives CAIQRQFGEKLFF.